This TCR beta chain is from a study of early T cells in non-severe SARS-CoV-2 infection. Overall study context: Sequencing of unsorted whole blood was done on bulk RNA, leaving chains unpaired.

TCRdb re-derived calls from the 5' RACE reads in MiXCR, one entry per CDR3 protein. This table has tens of thousands of distinct CDR3 sequences, under 15% appearing once. Comment on this clonotype: The antigen remains unidentified.

Study results and caveats: Matches to VDJdb favored anti-spike CD8 responses and missed private and CD4 specificities.

This clonotype was obtained from an adult who was a healthcare worker with PCR-confirmed SARS-CoV-2 infection or an uninfected control (not recorded which). The sample taken for sequencing was whole blood.

CDR3: CATSRGDTKQFF. The CDR3 bases are TGTGCCACCAGCAGGGGGGACACAAAACAGTTCTTC. The chain employs TRBV15 and TRBJ2-1; tentatively, D is TRBD1 (6 bases). This CDR3 is built from 12 residues. V lost 3 bases, J lost 13 bases, and 13 bases lay in between. Germline V gene data show CDR1 as LNHNV and CDR2 as YYDKDF (reference sequence).